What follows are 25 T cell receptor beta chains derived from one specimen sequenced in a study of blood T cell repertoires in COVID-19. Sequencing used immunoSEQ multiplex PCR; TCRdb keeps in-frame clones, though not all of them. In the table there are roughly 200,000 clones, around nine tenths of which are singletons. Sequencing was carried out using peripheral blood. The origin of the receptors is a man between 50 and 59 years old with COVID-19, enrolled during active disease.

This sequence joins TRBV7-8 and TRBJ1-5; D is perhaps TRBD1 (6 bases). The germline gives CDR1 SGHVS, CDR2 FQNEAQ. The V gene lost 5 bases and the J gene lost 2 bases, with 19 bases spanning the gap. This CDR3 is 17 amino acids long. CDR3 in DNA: TGTGCCAGCAGCCGGACCTCGCAGGGGTTCGGCAATCAGCCCCAGCATTTT. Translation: CASSRTSQGFGNQPQHF.

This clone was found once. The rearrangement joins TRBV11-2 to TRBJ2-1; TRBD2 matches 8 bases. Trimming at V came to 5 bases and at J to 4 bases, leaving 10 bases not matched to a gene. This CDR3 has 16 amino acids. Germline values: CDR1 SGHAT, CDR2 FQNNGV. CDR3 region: CASSAGRGGRYNEQFF. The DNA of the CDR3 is TGTGCCAGCAGCGCTGGTCGCGGGGGGCGATACAATGAGCAGTTCTTC.

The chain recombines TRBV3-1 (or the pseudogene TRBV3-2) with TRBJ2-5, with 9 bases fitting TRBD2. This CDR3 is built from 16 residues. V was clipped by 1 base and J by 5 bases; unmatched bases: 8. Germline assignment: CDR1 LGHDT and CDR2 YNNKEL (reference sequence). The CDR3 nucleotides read TGTGCCAGCAGCCAAGGGGCGGGGGGGCGTTCTGAGACCCAGTACTTC. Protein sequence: CASSQGAGGRSETQYF.

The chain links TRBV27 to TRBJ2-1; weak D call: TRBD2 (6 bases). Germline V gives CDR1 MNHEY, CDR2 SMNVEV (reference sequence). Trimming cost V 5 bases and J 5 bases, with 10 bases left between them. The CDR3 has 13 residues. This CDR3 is CASSRLANNEQFF. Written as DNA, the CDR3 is TGTGCCAGCAGTCGTCTAGCGAACAATGAGCAGTTCTTC.

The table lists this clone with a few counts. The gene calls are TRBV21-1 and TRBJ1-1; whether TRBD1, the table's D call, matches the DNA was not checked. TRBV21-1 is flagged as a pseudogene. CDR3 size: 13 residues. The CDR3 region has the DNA TGTGCCAGCAGCAAAGACAGGGGGCGTGAAGCTTTCTTT. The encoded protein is CASSKDRGREAFF.

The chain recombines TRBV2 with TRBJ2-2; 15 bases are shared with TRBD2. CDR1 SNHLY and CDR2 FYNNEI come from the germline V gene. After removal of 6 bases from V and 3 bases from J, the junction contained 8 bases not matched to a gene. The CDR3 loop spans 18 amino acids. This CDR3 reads CASSKAGLAGGYTGELFF. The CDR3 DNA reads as TGTGCCAGCAGCAAAGCGGGACTAGCGGGAGGTTACACCGGGGAGCTGTTTTTT.

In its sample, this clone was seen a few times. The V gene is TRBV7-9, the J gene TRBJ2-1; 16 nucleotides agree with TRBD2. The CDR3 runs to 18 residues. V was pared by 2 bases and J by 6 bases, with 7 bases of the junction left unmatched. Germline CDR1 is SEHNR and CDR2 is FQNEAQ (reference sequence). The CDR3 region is CASSLSPGLAGGSNEQFF. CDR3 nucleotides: TGTGCCAGCAGCTTAAGCCCGGGACTAGCGGGAGGGAGCAATGAGCAGTTCTTC.

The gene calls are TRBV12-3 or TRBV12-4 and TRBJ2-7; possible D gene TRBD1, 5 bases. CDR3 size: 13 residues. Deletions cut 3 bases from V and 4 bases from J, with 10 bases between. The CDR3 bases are TGTGCCAGCAGTTTGATCCCAGGGTACGAGCAGTACTTC. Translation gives CASSLIPGYEQYF.

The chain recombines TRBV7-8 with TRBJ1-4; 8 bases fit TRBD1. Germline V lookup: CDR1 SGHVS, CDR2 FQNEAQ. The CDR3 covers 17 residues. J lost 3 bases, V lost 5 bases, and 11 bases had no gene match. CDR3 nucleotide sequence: TGTGCCAGCAGCCTAGAGGCCAGGGGGCGGCCTAATGAAAAACTGTTTTTT. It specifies CASSLEARGRPNEKLFF.

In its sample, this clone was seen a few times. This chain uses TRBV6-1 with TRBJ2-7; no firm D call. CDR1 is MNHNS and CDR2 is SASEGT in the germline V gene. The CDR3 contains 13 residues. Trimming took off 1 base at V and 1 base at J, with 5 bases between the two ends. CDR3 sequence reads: CASSEVGSYEQYF. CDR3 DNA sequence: TGTGCCAGCAGTGAAGTCGGGTCCTACGAGCAGTACTTC.

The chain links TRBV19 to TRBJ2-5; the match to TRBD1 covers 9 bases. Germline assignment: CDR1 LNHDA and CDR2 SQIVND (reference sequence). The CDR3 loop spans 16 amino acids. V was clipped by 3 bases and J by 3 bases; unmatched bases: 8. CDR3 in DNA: TGTGCCAGTAGTATTGTCGCCGGGACAGGGAAAGAGACCCAGTACTTC. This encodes CASSIVAGTGKETQYF. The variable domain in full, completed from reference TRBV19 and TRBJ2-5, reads DGGITQSPKYLFRKEGQNVTLSCEQNLNHDAMYWYRQDPGQGLRLIYYSQIVNDFQKGDIAEGYSVSREKKESFPLTVTSAQKNPTAFYLCASSIVAGTGKETQYFGPGTRLLVL.

CDR3 nucleotide sequence: TGCGCCAGCAGTGGCAGGGCTGTCCACGAGCAGTACTTC. This gives the protein CASSGRAVHEQYF. The V gene is TRBV5-1, the J gene TRBJ2-7, with a weak D call TRBD1 (5 bases). V gave up 5 bases and J gave up 5 bases, with 14 bases separating them. CDR1 is SGHRS, CDR2 YFSETQ, per germline. There are 13 residues in the CDR3.

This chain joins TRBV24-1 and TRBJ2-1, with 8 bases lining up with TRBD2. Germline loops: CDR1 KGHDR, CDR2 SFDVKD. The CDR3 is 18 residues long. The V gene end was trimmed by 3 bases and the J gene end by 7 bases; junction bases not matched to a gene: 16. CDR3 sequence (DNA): TGTGCCACCAGTGATCACCGGTTTGGAGCGGGAGAGGTAAATGAGCAGTTCTTC. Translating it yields CATSDHRFGAGEVNEQFF.

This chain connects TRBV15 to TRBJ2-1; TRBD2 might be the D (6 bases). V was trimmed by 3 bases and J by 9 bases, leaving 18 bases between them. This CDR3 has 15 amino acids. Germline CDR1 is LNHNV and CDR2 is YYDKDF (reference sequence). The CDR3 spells CATSRGGPRAAEQFF. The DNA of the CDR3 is TGTGCCACCAGCAGGGGAGGTCCCCGAGCAGCTGAGCAGTTCTTC.

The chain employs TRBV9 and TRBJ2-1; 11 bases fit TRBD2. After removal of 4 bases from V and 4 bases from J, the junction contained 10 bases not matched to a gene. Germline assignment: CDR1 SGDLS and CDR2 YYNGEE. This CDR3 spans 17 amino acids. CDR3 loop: CASSPMGTSGPYNEQFF. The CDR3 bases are TGTGCCAGCAGCCCCATGGGGACTAGCGGACCTTACAATGAGCAGTTCTTC.

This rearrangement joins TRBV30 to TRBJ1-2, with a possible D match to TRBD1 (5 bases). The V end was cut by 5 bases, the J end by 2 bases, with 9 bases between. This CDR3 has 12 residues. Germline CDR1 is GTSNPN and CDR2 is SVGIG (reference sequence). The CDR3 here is CAWGQTNYGYTF. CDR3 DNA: TGTGCCTGGGGACAAACGAACTATGGCTACACCTTC.

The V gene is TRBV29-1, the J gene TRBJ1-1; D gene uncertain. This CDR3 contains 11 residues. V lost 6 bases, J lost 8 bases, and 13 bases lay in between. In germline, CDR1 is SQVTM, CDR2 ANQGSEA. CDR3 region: CSVATAAEAFF. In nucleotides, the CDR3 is TGCAGCGTGGCGACGGCGGCGGAAGCTTTCTTT.

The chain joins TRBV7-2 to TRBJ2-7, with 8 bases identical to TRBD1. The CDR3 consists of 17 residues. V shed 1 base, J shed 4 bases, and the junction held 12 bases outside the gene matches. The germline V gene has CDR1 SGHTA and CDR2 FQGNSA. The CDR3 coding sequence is TGTGCCAGCAGCTTAGGGGAAACAGGGGGAATCGCTTACGAGCAGTACTTC. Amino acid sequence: CASSLGETGGIAYEQYF.

In DNA form, the CDR3 reads TGCGCCAGCAGCTTGGGGCGGTCGGTCCCAGATACGCAGTATTTT. Translating gives CASSLGRSVPDTQYF. The V and J genes are TRBV5-1 and TRBJ2-3; D gene uncertain. Per the germline V gene, CDR1 is SGHRS and CDR2 is YFSETQ. The CDR3 consists of 15 residues. The V end lost 0 bases, the J end lost 4 bases, and 12 bases lay between the germline ends.

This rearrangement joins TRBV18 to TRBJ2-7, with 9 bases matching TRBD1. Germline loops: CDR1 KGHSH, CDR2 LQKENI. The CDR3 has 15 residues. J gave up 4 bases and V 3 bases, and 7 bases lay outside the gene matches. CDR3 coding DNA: TGTGCCAGCTCACCCGAGGACAGGGGAGGATACGAGCAGTACTTC. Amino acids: CASSPEDRGGYEQYF. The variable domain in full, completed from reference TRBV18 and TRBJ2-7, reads NAGVMQNPRHLVRRRGQEARLRCSPMKGHSHVYWYRQLPEEGLKFMVYLQKENIIDESGMPKERFSAEFPKEGPSILRIQQVVRGDSAAYFCASSPEDRGGYEQYFGPGTRLTVT.

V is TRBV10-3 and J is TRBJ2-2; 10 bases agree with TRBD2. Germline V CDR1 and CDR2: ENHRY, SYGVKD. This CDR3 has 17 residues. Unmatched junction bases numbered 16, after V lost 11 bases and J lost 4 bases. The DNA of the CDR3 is TGTGCCGTTTCGTCGCTAGCGGGAGACGGCCGCACCGGGGAGCTGTTTTTT. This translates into CAVSSLAGDGRTGELFF.

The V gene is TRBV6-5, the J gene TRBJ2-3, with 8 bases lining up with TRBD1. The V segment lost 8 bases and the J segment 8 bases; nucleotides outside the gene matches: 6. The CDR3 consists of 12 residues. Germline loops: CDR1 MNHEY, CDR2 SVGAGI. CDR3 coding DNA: TGTGCCAGCCGAGACAGGGGCACTACGCAGTATTTT. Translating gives CASRDRGTTQYF.

The CDR3 sequence: CARSTRDRVTDTQYF. CDR3 DNA sequence: TGTGCCAGATCCACCCGGGACAGGGTAACAGATACGCAGTATTTT. V is TRBV6-5 and J is TRBJ2-3, with TRBD1 identical over 9 bases. The V gene's germline CDR1 is MNHEY and CDR2 SVGAGI. V shed 9 bases and J 3 bases; nucleotides not matched to a gene: 10. The CDR3 sequence is 15 residues long.

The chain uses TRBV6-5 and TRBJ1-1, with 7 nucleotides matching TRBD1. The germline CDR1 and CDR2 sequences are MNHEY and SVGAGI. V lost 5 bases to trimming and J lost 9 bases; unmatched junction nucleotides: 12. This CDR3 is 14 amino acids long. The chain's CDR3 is CASSLGQHPSQAFF. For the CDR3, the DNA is TGTGCCAGCAGTCTGGGACAGCACCCCTCCCAAGCTTTCTTT.

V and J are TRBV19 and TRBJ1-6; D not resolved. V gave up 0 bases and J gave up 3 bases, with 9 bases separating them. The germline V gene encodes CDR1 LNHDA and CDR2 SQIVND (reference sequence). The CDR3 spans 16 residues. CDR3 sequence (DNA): TGTGCCAGTAGTATAGACCCTGCCAGCTATAATTCACCCCTCCACTTT. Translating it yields CASSIDPASYNSPLHF.